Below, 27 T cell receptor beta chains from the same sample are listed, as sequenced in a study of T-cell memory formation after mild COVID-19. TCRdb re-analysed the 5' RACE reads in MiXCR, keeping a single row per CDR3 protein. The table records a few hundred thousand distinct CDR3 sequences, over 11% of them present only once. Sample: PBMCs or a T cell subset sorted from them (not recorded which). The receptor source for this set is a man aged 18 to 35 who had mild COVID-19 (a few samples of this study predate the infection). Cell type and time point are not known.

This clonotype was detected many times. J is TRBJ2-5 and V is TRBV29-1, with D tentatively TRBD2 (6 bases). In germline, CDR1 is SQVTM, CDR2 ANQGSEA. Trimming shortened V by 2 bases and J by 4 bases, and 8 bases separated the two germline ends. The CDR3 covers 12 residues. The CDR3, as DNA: TGCAGCGTTGAATTCGGGGGAGAGACCCAGTACTTC. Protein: CSVEFGGETQYF.

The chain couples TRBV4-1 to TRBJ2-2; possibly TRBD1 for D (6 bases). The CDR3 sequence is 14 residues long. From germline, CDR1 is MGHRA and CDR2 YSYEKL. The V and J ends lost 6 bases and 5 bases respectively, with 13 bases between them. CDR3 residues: CASRLSTGTGELFF. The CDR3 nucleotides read TGCGCCAGCAGACTTTCTACAGGGACCGGGGAGCTGTTTTTT.

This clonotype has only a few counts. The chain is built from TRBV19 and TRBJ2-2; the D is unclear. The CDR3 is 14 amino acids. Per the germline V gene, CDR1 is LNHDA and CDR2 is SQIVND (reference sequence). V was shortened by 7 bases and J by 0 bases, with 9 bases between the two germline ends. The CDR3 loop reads CASTLGTNTGELFF. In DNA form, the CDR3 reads TGTGCCAGTACTCTAGGGACGAACACCGGGGAGCTGTTTTTT.

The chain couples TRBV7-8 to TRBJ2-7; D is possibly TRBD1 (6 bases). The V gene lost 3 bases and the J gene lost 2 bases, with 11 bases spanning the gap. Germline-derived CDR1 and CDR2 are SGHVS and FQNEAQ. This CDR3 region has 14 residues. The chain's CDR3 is CASSFRDTTYEQYV. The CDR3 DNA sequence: TGTGCCAGCAGCTTCCGGGACACAACCTACGAGCAGTACGTC.

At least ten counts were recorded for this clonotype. CDR3 nucleotide sequence: TGTGCCAGCAGCCGACAGGGGAATCAGCCCCAGCATTTT. Its translation is CASSRQGNQPQHF. V gene TRBV7-9 combines with J gene TRBJ1-5; 8 nucleotides line up with TRBD1. Germline V lookup: CDR1 SEHNR, CDR2 FQNEAQ (reference sequence). The CDR3 has 13 amino acids. J gave up 4 bases and V 5 bases, and 1 base lay outside the gene matches. Supplemented by reference TRBV7-9 and TRBJ1-5, the full variable domain reads DTGVSQNPRHKITKRGQNVTFRCDPISEHNRLYWYRQTLGQGPEFLTYFQNEAQLEKSRLLSDRFSAERPKGSFSTLEIQRTEQGDSAMYLCASSRQGNQPQHFGDGTRLSIL.

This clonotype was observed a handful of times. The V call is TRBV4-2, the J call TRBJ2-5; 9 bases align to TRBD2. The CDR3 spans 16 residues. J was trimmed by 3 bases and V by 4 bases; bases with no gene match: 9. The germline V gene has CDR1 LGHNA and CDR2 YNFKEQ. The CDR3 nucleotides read TGTGCCAGCAGCCCCCTGGCTAGCGGGGTGAAAGAGACCCAGTACTTC. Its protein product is CASSPLASGVKETQYF.

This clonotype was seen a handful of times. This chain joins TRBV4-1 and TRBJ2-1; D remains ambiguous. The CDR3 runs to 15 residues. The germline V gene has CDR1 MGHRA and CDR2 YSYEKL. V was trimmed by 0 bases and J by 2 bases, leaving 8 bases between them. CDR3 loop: CASSQDSEPYNEQFF. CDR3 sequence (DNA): TGCGCCAGCAGCCAAGATTCAGAGCCCTACAATGAGCAGTTCTTC.

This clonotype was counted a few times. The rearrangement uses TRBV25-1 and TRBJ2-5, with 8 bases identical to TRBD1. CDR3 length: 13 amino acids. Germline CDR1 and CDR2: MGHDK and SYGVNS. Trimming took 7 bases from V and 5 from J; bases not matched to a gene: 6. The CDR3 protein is CASMRQGRETQYF. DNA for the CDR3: TGTGCCAGCATGCGACAGGGGAGGGAGACCCAGTACTTC.

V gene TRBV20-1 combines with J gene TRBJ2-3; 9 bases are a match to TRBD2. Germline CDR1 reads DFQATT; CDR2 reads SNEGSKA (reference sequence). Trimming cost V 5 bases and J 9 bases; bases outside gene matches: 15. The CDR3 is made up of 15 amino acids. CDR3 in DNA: TGCAGTGCTGTAGGGCTAGCGGGGACCCTGGGGACGCAGTATTTT. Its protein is CSAVGLAGTLGTQYF.

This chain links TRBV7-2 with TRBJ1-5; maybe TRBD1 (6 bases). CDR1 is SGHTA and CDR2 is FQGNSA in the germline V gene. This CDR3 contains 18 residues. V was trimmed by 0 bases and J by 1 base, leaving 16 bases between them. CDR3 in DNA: TGTGCCAGCAGCTTAGCGTCGAGGGAGAGGGGGAGCAATCAGCCCCAGCATTTT. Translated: CASSLASRERGSNQPQHF.

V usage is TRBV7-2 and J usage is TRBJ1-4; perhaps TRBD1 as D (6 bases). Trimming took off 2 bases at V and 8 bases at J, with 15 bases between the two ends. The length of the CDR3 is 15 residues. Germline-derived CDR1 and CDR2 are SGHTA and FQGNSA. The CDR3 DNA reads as TGTGCCAGCAGCTTAAGGTGGACAGCTGGAGAAAAACTGTTTTTT. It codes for CASSLRWTAGEKLFF.

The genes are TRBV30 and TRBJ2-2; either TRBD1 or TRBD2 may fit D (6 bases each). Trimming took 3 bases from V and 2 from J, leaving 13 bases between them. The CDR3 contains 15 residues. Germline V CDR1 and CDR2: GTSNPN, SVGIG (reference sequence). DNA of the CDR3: TGTGCCTGGAGGGCCCGGGGGCATAACACCGGGGAGCTGTTTTTT. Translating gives CAWRARGHNTGELFF.

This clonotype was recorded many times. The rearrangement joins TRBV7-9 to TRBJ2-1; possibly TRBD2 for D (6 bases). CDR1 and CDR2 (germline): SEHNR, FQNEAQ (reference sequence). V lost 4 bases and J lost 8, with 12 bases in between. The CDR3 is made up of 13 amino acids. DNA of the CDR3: TGTGCCAGCAGCTCGGAGGGGTGGGATGAGCAGTTCTTC. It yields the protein CASSSEGWDEQFF.

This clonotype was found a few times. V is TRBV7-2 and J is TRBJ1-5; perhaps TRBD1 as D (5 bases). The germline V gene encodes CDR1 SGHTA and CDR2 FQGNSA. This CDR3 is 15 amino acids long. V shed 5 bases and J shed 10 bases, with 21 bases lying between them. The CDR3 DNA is TGTGCCAGCAGCCGCCTGGGGCAGGGATGGACCCCCCAGCATTTT. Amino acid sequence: CASSRLGQGWTPQHF.

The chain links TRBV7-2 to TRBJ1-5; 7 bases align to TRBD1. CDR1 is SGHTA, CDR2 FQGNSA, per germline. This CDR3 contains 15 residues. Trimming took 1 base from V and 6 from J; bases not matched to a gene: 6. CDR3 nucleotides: TGTGCCAGCAGCTTAGGAGGGGGCAGCGGTCAGCCCCAGCATTTT. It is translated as CASSLGGGSGQPQHF.

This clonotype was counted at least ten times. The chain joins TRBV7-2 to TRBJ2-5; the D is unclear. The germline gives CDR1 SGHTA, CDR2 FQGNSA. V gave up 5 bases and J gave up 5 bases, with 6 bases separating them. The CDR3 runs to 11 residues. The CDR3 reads CASSPQETQYF. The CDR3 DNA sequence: TGTGCCAGCAGCCCTCAGGAGACCCAGTACTTC.

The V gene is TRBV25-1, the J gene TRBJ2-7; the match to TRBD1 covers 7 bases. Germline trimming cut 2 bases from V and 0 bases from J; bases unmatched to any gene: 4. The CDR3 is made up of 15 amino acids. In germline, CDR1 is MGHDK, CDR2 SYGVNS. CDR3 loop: CASSETRTGSYEQYF. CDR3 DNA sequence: TGTGCCAGCAGTGAAACCCGGACAGGCTCCTACGAGCAGTACTTC.

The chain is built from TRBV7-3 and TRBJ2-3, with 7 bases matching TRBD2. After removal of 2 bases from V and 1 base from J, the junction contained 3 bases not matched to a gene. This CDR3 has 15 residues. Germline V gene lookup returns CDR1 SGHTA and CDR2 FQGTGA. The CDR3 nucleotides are TGTGCCAGCAGCTTATTAAGCGGGGGCACAGATACGCAGTATTTT. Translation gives CASSLLSGGTDTQYF.

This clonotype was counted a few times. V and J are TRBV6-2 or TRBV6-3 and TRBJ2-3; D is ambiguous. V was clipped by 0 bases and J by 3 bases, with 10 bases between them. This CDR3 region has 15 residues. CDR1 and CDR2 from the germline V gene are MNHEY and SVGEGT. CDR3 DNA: TGTGCCAGCAGTTACTCGACGTTGGGGACAGATACGCAGTATTTT. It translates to CASSYSTLGTDTQYF.

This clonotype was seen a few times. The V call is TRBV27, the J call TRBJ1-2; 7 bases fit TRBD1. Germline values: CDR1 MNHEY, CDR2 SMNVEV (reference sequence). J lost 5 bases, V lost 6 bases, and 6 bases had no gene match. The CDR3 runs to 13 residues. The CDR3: CASRIGGGYGYTF. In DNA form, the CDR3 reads TGTGCCAGCAGAATAGGGGGCGGGTATGGCTACACCTTC.

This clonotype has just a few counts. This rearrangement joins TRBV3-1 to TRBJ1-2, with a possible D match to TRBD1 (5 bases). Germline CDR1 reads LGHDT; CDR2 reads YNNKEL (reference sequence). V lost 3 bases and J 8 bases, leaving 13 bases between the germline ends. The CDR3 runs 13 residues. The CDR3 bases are TGTGCCAGCAGCCATAGGGACCGGGGCGGCTACACCTTC. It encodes CASSHRDRGGYTF.

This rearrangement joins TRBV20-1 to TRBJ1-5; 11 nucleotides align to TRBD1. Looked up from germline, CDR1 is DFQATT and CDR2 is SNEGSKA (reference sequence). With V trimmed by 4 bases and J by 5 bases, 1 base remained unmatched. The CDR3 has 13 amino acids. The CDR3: CSATGQGDQPQHF. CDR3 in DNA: TGCAGTGCTACGGGACAGGGGGATCAGCCCCAGCATTTT.

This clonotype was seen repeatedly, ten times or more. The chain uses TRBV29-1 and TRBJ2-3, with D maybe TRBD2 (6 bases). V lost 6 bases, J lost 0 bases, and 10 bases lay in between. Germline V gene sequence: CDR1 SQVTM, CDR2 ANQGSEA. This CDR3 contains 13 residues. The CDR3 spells CSVSGTSTDTQYF. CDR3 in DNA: TGCAGCGTGTCTGGGACTAGCACAGATACGCAGTATTTT.

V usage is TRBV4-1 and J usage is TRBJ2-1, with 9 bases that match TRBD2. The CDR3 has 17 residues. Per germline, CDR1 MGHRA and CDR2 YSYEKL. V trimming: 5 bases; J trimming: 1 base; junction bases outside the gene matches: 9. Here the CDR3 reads CASSFRLAAISYNEQFF. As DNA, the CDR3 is TGCGCCAGCAGCTTTCGACTAGCGGCGATTTCCTACAATGAGCAGTTCTTC.

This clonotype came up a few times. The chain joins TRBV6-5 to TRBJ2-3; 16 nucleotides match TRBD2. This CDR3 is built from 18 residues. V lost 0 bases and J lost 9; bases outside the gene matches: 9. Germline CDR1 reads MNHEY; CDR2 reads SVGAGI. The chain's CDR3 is CASSYSFPGLAGGPTQYF. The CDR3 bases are TGTGCCAGCAGTTACTCGTTTCCGGGACTAGCGGGGGGGCCAACGCAGTATTTT.

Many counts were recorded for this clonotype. The CDR3: CASSVVAGSTDTQYF. In nucleotides, the CDR3 is TGTGCCAGCAGCGTGGTAGCGGGGAGCACAGATACGCAGTATTTT. V and J are TRBV9 and TRBJ2-3; TRBD2 agrees at 8 bases. CDR3 length equals 15 residues. Looked up from germline, CDR1 is SGDLS and CDR2 is YYNGEE. Unmatched junction bases numbered 2, after V lost 2 bases and J lost 0 bases. The full variable domain, completed using reference TRBV9 and TRBJ2-3, is DSGVTQTPKHLITATGQRVTLRCSPRSGDLSVYWYQQSLDQGLQFLIQYYNGEERAKGNILERFSAQQFPDLHSELNLSSLELGDSALYFCASSVVAGSTDTQYFGPGTRLTVL.

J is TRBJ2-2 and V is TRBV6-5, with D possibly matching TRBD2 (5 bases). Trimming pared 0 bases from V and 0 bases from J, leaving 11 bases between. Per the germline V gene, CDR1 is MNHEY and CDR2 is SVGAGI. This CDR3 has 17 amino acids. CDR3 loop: CASSYSVFGTNTGELFF. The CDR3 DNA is TGTGCCAGCAGTTACTCTGTTTTCGGGACGAACACCGGGGAGCTGTTTTTT.